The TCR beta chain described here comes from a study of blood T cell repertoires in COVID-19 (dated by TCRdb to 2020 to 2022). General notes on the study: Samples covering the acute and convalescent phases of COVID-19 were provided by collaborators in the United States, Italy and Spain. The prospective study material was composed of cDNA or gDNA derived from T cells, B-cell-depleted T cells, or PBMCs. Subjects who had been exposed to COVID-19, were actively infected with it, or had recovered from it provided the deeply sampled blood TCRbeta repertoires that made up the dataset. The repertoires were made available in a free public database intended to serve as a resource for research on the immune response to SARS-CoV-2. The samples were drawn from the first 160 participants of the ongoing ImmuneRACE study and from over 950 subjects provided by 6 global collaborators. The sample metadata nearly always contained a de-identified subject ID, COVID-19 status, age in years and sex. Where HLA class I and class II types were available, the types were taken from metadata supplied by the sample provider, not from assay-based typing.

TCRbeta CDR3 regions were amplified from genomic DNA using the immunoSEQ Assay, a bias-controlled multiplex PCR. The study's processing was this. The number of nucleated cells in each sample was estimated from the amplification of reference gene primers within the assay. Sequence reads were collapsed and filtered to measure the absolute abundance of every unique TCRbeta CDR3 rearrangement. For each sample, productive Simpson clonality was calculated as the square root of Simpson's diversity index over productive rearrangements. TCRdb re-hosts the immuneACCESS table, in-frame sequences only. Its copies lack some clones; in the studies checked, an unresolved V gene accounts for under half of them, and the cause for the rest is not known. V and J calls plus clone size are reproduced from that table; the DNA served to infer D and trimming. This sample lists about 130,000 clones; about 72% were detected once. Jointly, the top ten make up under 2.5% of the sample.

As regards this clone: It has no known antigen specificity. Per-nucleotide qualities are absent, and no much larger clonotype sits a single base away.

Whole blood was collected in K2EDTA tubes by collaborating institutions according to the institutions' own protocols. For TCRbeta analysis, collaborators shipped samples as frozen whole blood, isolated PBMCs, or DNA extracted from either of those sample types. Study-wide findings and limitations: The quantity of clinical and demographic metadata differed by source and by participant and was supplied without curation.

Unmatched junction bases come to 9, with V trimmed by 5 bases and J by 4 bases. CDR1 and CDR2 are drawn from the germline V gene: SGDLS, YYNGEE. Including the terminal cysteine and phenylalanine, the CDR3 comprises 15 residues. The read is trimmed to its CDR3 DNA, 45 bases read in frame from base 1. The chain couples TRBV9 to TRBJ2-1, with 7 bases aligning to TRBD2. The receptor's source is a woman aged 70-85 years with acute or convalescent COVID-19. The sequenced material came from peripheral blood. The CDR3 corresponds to CASSVTSETYNEQFF. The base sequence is TGTGCCAGCAGTGTTACTAGCGAAACTTACAATGAGCAGTTCTTC. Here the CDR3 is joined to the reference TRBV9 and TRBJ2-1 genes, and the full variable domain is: DSGVTQTPKHLITATGQRVTLRCSPRSGDLSVYWYQQSLDQGLQFLIQYYNGEERAKGNILERFSAQQFPDLHSELNLSSLELGDSALYFCASSVTSETYNEQFFGPGTRLTVL.